A selection of T cell receptor beta chains follows, all from one sample in a study of Graves' ophthalmopathy and Graves' hyperthyroidism. TCRdb recomputed calls from the multiplex PCR reads with MiXCR, one row per CDR3 protein. This table has under 400,000 distinct CDR3 sequences, roughly 15% appearing once. The sample comprised peripheral blood. The receptors were sampled from an adult man with Graves' ophthalmopathy. Each CDR3 is given with its conserved first and last residue. The D gene is left open where the match is weak. The listing skips clone size in some rows; elsewhere it reads once, few, many or a size class.

clone size,V gene,D gene,J gene,CDR3 length,CDR3 protein,CDR3 DNA
many,TRBV2,TRBD1,TRBJ1-3,16,CASSNPGQGSGNTIYF,TGTGCCAGCAGTAACCCGGGACAGGGGTCTGGAAACACCATATATTTT
-,TRBV27,-,TRBJ2-5,14,CASRKGWVGGTQYF,TGTGCCAGCAGAAAAGGATGGGTCGGGGGGACCCAGTACTTC
-,TRBV7-2,TRBD2,TRBJ2-4,16,CASSRRAGGTENIQYF,TGTGCCAGCAGCCGGCGAGCGGGAGGGACGGAAAACATTCAGTACTTC
many,TRBV11-1,-,TRBJ2-7,14,CASSLRDISYEQYF,TGTGCCAGCAGCTTGAGGGACATTTCCTACGAGCAGTACTTC
many,TRBV18,-,TRBJ1-5,14,CASSPGVPNQPQHF,TGTGCCAGCTCACCAGGGGTACCAAATCAGCCCCAGCATTTT
-,TRBV12-3/TRBV12-4,-,TRBJ1-1,14,CASRHTGPNTEAFF,TGTGCCAGCAGGCATACAGGACCGAACACTGAAGCTTTCTTT
many,TRBV20-1,-,TRBJ1-2,12,CSAPTANYGYTF,TGCAGTGCGCCGACAGCTAACTATGGCTACACCTTC
many,TRBV9,TRBD1,TRBJ1-6,15,CASSVAGTDNSPLHF,TGTGCCAGCAGCGTAGCCGGGACAGACAATTCACCCCTCCACTTT
-,TRBV12-3/TRBV12-4,TRBD2,TRBJ2-7,15,CASKTSGRGTYEQYF,TGTGCCAGCAAAACTAGCGGGAGGGGTACCTACGAGCAGTACTTC
few,TRBV5-4,TRBD1,TRBJ1-1,14,CASSAGGEGTEAFF,TGTGCCAGCAGCGCAGGGGGGGAAGGGACTGAAGCTTTCTTT
few,TRBV6-1,-,TRBJ2-7,16,CASSEIERWSSYEQYF,TGTGCCAGCAGTGAAATTGAGCGCTGGAGCTCCTACGAGCAGTACTTC
many,TRBV5-4,TRBD2,TRBJ2-5,16,CASSRTSGRYQETQYF,TGTGCCAGCAGCCGGACTAGCGGGCGGTACCAAGAGACCCAGTACTTC
many,TRBV9,TRBD2,TRBJ2-2,19,CASSVRASGGDKNTGELFF,TGTGCCAGCAGCGTAAGGGCTAGCGGGGGGGACAAGAACACCGGGGAGCTGTTTTTT
-,TRBV24-1,-,TRBJ2-7,16,CATSDSGTGPSYEQYF,TGTGCCACCAGTGATTCCGGAACAGGCCCCTCCTACGAGCAGTACTTC
many,TRBV6-6,-,TRBJ2-7,13,CASTTTRGYEQYF,TGTGCCAGCACAACGACGAGGGGGTACGAGCAGTACTTC
many,TRBV29-1,-,TRBJ1-2,14,CSVVEDSTYYGYTF,TGCAGCGTTGTCGAAGACAGTACTTACTATGGCTACACCTTC
many,TRBV11-2,-,TRBJ1-2,14,CASSLVVTAYGYTF,TGTGCCAGCAGCTTAGTGGTGACAGCCTATGGCTACACCTTC
-,TRBV12-3/TRBV12-4,TRBD1,TRBJ2-7,14,CASSDRGVPYEQYF,TGTGCCAGCAGCGACAGGGGAGTCCCCTACGAACAGTACTTC
many,TRBV24-1,-,TRBJ1-3,12,CATSDFGRTIYF,TGTGCCACCAGTGATTTTGGAAGGACCATATATTTT
many,TRBV28,-,TRBJ1-2,12,CASSLAANGYTF,TGTGCCAGCAGTTTAGCGGCAAATGGCTACACCTTC
many,TRBV6-2/TRBV6-3,-,TRBJ2-3,17,CASSYWGGQVGTDTQYF,TGTGCCAGCAGTTACTGGGGGGGGCAGGTTGGCACAGATACGCAGTATTTT
many,TRBV19,-,TRBJ2-2,15,CASSKGGPDTGELFF,TGTGCCAGTAGTAAAGGGGGGCCGGACACCGGGGAGCTGTTTTTT
many,TRBV6-2/TRBV6-3,TRBD1,TRBJ2-7,15,CASTKGQGISYEQYF,TGTGCCAGCACCAAGGGACAGGGGATTTCCTACGAGCAGTACTTC
-,TRBV6-2/TRBV6-3,-,TRBJ2-7,13,CASSWQRSYEQYF,TGTGCCAGCAGCTGGCAACGGTCCTACGAGCAGTACTTC
many,TRBV6-1,TRBD2,TRBJ2-7,15,CASRASGGNSYEQYF,TGTGCCAGCAGAGCGAGCGGGGGGAACTCCTACGAGCAGTACTTC
many,TRBV11-3,-,TRBJ2-2,16,CASSLGGTRNTGELFF,TGTGCCAGCAGCTTAGGAGGGACCAGGAACACCGGGGAGCTGTTTTTT
many,TRBV2,-,TRBJ1-2,19,CASSRHETSGVQTNYGYTF,TGTGCCAGCAGTCGACACGAGACTTCAGGGGTCCAGACTAACTATGGCTACACCTTC
many,TRBV2,TRBD2,TRBJ2-5,16,CASSKGLAGPQETQYF,TGTGCCAGCAGTAAGGGACTAGCGGGCCCACAAGAGACCCAGTACTTC
many,TRBV4-1,-,TRBJ2-7,15,CASSRRDSEIYEQYF,TGCGCCAGCAGCCGCCGTGATTCAGAGATCTACGAGCAGTACTTC
-,TRBV2,-,TRBJ1-3,13,CALTPWGGNTIYF,TGTGCCCTGACCCCGTGGGGAGGAAACACCATATATTTT
many,TRBV27,-,TRBJ2-2,14,CATSQPGVTGELFF,TGTGCCACCTCACAGCCAGGGGTCACCGGGGAGCTGTTTTTT
many,TRBV12-3/TRBV12-4,-,TRBJ1-5,13,CASSHGANQPQHF,TGTGCCAGCAGTCACGGTGCAAATCAGCCCCAGCATTTT
-,TRBV10-3,-,TRBJ1-5,13,CATEDGSGQPQHF,TGTGCCACCGAGGACGGGAGCGGACAGCCCCAGCATTTT
many,TRBV19,-,TRBJ1-1,13,CASSPRDTLEAFF,TGTGCCAGTAGTCCTCGGGACACCCTCGAAGCTTTCTTT
many,TRBV3-1,-,TRBJ1-5,13,CASSWEPNQPQHF,TGTGCCAGCAGCTGGGAGCCTAATCAGCCCCAGCATTTT
many,TRBV10-2,-,TRBJ2-5,12,CASSDPRETQYF,TGCGCCAGCAGTGACCCGAGAGAGACCCAGTACTTC
few,TRBV18,TRBD1,TRBJ1-3,15,CASSTGFGPLYTIYF,TGTGCCAGCTCGACAGGGTTTGGCCCACTATACACCATATATTTT
many,TRBV29-1,-,TRBJ1-5,13,CSVGEDSNQPQHF,TGCAGCGTTGGGGAAGATAGCAATCAGCCCCAGCATTTT
many,TRBV19,TRBD1,TRBJ1-1,13,CASTNRGPTEAFF,TGTGCCAGTACCAACAGGGGGCCCACTGAAGCTTTCTTT
many,TRBV5-1,-,TRBJ2-7,15,CASSLKTGADREQYF,TGCGCCAGCAGCTTAAAGACCGGGGCTGATCGCGAGCAGTACTTC
-,TRBV20-1,-,TRBJ2-7,12,CSARASLGEQYF,TGCAGTGCTAGAGCCAGTTTGGGGGAGCAGTACTTC
-,TRBV6-2/TRBV6-3,-,TRBJ2-7,11,CASSYSLEQYF,TGTGCCAGCAGTTACTCTCTAGAGCAGTACTTC
many,TRBV9,TRBD1,TRBJ2-7,15,CASSRDRVDGDEQYF,TGTGCCAGCAGCCGGGACAGGGTTGATGGGGACGAGCAGTACTTC
many,TRBV6-2/TRBV6-3,-,TRBJ1-1,16,CASSYSSDSMNTEAFF,TGTGCCAGCAGTTACTCTTCGGACAGTATGAACACTGAAGCTTTCTTT
many,TRBV20-1,-,TRBJ1-5,12,CSARVGGQPQHF,TGCAGTGCTAGAGTTGGAGGGCAGCCCCAGCATTTT
many,TRBV20-1,-,TRBJ2-4,15,CSALGGGNAKNIQYF,TGCAGTGCTCTGGGGGGCGGGAACGCCAAAAACATTCAGTACTTC
many,TRBV12-3/TRBV12-4,-,TRBJ1-1,15,CASSLSGGLNTEAFF,TGTGCCAGCAGTTTATCGGGGGGCTTGAACACTGAAGCTTTCTTT
-,TRBV18,-,TRBJ1-2,14,CASSPSTEDYGYTF,TGTGCCAGCTCACCGTCGACGGAAGACTATGGCTACACCTTC
many,TRBV7-2,TRBD1,TRBJ1-1,16,CASSLRTGTRGTEAFF,TGTGCCAGCAGCTTACGGACAGGGACGAGGGGCACTGAAGCTTTCTTT
many,TRBV9,-,TRBJ2-2,14,CASSVVSGTGELFF,TGTGCCAGCAGCGTAGTTTCGGGGACCGGGGAGCTGTTTTTT
-,TRBV30,TRBD2,TRBJ2-5,13,CVTGLAGKETQYF,TGTGTTACGGGACTAGCGGGGAAAGAGACCCAGTACTTC
many,TRBV3-1,-,TRBJ2-5,15,CASSQDLANGETQYF,TGTGCCAGCAGCCAAGATCTAGCCAACGGGGAGACCCAGTACTTC
many,TRBV4-1,TRBD2,TRBJ2-7,15,CASSRGTSGVYEQYF,TGCGCCAGCAGCCGAGGGACTAGCGGGGTTTACGAGCAGTACTTC
many,TRBV7-2,-,TRBJ1-6,14,CASSLGQGLPPLHF,TGTGCCAGCAGCTTAGGCCAGGGTTTACCACCCCTCCACTTT